These 13 T cell receptor beta chains were sequenced from one sample in a study of blood T cell repertoires in COVID-19. Produced via immunoSEQ multiplex PCR; TCRdb's table is partial and in-frame only. The data show some 65,000 clones, 80% to 90% seen once. The sample taken for sequencing was peripheral blood. All receptors come from a woman older than 75 with active COVID-19.

This sequence joins TRBV5-6 and TRBJ2-3, with D possibly being TRBD2 (6 bases). Per the germline V gene, CDR1 is SGHDT and CDR2 is YYEEEE. This CDR3 has 14 residues. The V end lost 4 bases, the J end lost 1 base, and 10 bases lay between the germline ends. CDR3 sequence reads: CASSQGLGTDTQYF. CDR3 DNA sequence: TGTGCCAGCAGCCAGGGACTGGGCACAGATACGCAGTATTTT.

The chain couples TRBV6-5 to TRBJ2-3, with 9 bases aligning to TRBD2. Looked up from germline, CDR1 is MNHEY and CDR2 is SVGAGI. The trim removed 6 bases at V and 11 bases at J, leaving 3 bases unmatched. This CDR3 is built from 11 residues. The CDR3 loop is CASRQAGGQYF. DNA for the CDR3: TGTGCCAGCAGACAAGCGGGGGGGCAGTATTTT.

The gene calls are TRBV28 and TRBJ1-3; D uncertain. Per the germline V gene, CDR1 is MDHEN and CDR2 is SYDVKM. CDR3 length: 13 residues. V was pared by 2 bases and J by 3 bases, with 5 bases between. In DNA, the CDR3 is TGTGCCAGCAGTTTAAATATTGGAAACACCATATATTTT. Translated, it gives CASSLNIGNTIYF.

The chain uses TRBV5-4 and TRBJ2-3; 11 nucleotides match TRBD2. The CDR3 length is 18 residues. Germline loops: CDR1 SGHNT, CDR2 YYREEE (reference sequence). V dropped 4 bases and J dropped 0; count of bases not matched to a gene: 10. CDR3 amino acids: CASSPQTSGAASTDTQYF. In nucleotides, the CDR3 is TGTGCCAGCAGCCCCCAGACTAGCGGGGCCGCCAGCACAGATACGCAGTATTTT.

This chain connects TRBV11-2 to TRBJ1-2; 9 positions agree with TRBD1. The CDR3 covers 14 residues. The V gene end was trimmed by 5 bases and the J gene end by 14 bases; junction bases not matched to a gene: 15. Germline CDR1 and CDR2: SGHAT and FQNNGV. CDR3 sequence: CASSLTGTGYPRTF. The CDR3 nucleotides read TGTGCCAGCAGCCTTACCGGGACAGGGTACCCTAGAACCTTC.

This chain connects TRBV6-2 or TRBV6-3 to TRBJ2-7; no reliable D call. The CDR3 runs to 12 residues. Germline-derived CDR1 and CDR2 are MNHEY and SVGEGT. V gave up 2 bases and J gave up 7 bases, with 9 bases separating them. Written as DNA, the CDR3 is TGTGCCAGCAGTTACCCGACATTTGAGCAGTACTTC. It specifies CASSYPTFEQYF.

V and J are TRBV19 and TRBJ2-1; D might be TRBD2 (6 bases). Between the trimmed V and J ends, which lost 6 bases and 4 bases, there was a span of 13 bases. The CDR3 loop spans 14 amino acids. Germline V lookup: CDR1 LNHDA, CDR2 SQIVND (reference sequence). Written as DNA, the CDR3 is TGTGCCAGTAGCGCCAGAGCGGGTTACAATGAGCAGTTCTTC. Translated: CASSARAGYNEQFF.

The V gene is TRBV29-1, the J gene TRBJ1-1; D ambiguous. Deletions cut 7 bases from V and 7 bases from J, with 19 bases between. Germline V gene data show CDR1 as SQVTM and CDR2 as ANQGSEA. The length of the CDR3 is 13 residues. The CDR3 DNA reads TGCAGCGCAGCGGCCCGGCCGCGCGATGAAGCTTTCTTT. Protein: CSAAARPRDEAFF.

V gene TRBV6-5 combines with J gene TRBJ2-2; 7 nucleotides agree with TRBD1. V dropped 6 bases and J dropped 4; count of bases not matched to a gene: 8. Per germline, CDR1 MNHEY and CDR2 SVGAGI. The CDR3 extends over 15 amino acids. The DNA for the CDR3 is TGTGCCAGCAGGAGTCGACAGGGTGGCACCGGGGAGCTGTTTTTT. Encoded protein: CASRSRQGGTGELFF.

This chain connects TRBV2 to TRBJ2-1, with unresolved D. The germline gives CDR1 SNHLY, CDR2 FYNNEI. Trimming took 8 bases from V and 9 from J, leaving 11 bases between them. The length of the CDR3 is 11 residues. CDR3 DNA sequence: TGTGCCAGCGCGATAACGAGTGAGCAGTTCTTC. It specifies CASAITSEQFF.

The chain carries TRBV5-1 and TRBJ2-5, with 11 bases matching TRBD1. CDR3 length: 16 residues. Germline CDR1 SGHRS, CDR2 YFSETQ. Unmatched junction bases numbered 6, after V lost 4 bases and J lost 1 base. This chain's CDR3 is CASSTHGQGAQETQYF. CDR3 nucleotide sequence: TGCGCCAGCAGCACCCACGGACAGGGGGCCCAAGAGACCCAGTACTTC.

The chain uses TRBV7-2 and TRBJ2-1; TRBD2 might be the D (6 bases). This CDR3 is 13 amino acids long. Germline-derived CDR1 and CDR2 are SGHTA and FQGNSA. The germline V and J ends were trimmed by 2 bases and 7 bases, with 9 bases remaining between them. The CDR3 DNA sequence: TGTGCCAGCAGCTTAAGGAGCGGGAATGAGCAGTTCTTC. It codes for CASSLRSGNEQFF.

V gene TRBV5-5 combines with J gene TRBJ1-2; tentatively, D is TRBD1 (6 bases). V was trimmed by 0 bases and J by 3 bases, leaving 12 bases between them. Germline lookup yields CDR1 SGHKS and CDR2 YYEKEE (reference sequence). The CDR3 runs 15 residues. The CDR3: CASSLARDIHYGYTF. The CDR3 DNA reads as TGTGCCAGCAGCTTGGCCAGGGACATCCACTATGGCTACACCTTC.